These 25 T cell receptor beta chains originate from one sample sequenced in a study of T cell responses to AZD1222 COVID-19 vaccine (dated by TCRdb to the early 2020s). Receptors were amplified or captured by the immunoSEQ multiplex PCR assay. The source is immuneACCESS, and TCRdb retained only in-frame sequences with V and J called. Part of the clones is not carried over; for the studies checked, unresolved V genes explain less than half of this, and the remainder is unexplained. A total of some 71,000 clones appear in this sample, 89% of them only once. The top ten clonotypes cover roughly 30% of the sample. In light of the paper, this sample's time point label describes: about 28 days (+/-7) after the second vaccine dose. This specimen consisted of peripheral blood, obtained 28 days after the second AZD1222 dose. All receptors derive from an adult who received the AZD1222 COVID-19 vaccine.

This clone was recorded only once. The V call is TRBV6-2 or TRBV6-3, the J call TRBJ2-5; a possible D gene is TRBD2 (5 bases). The germline CDR1 and CDR2 sequences are MNHEY and SVGEGT. Trimming took 6 bases from V and 4 from J, leaving 15 bases between them. This CDR3 comprises 14 residues. CDR3 protein: CASSPRVVRETQYF. DNA for the CDR3: TGTGCCAGCAGCCCGCGGGTAGTACGAGAGACCCAGTACTTC.

The genes are TRBV12-5 and TRBJ2-1, with D perhaps TRBD2 (6 bases). Deletions cut 0 bases from V and 8 bases from J, with 17 bases between. The CDR3 is 16 amino acids. CDR1 and CDR2 (germline): LGHNT, FRNRAP. The CDR3 region has the DNA TGTGCTAGTGGTTTGGTAGGCATGGCGGGACGAGATGAGCAGTTCTTC. It codes for CASGLVGMAGRDEQFF.

Concerning this clone: The junction and the germline gene differ at one end; a read error may be behind it. This chain uses TRBV12-3 or TRBV12-4 with TRBJ2-7, with no clear D. The CDR3 is 13 residues long. The CDR3 DNA sequence: TGTGCCAGCAGCGGTCCCGAGCACTACGGGCAGTACTTC. It translates to CASSGPEHYGQYF.

This chain links TRBV27 with TRBJ1-1; no firm D call. The CDR3 is 15 residues long. The V and J ends lost 5 bases and 4 bases respectively, with 17 bases between them. CDR1 is MNHEY and CDR2 is SMNVEV in the germline V gene (reference sequence). CDR3 nucleotides: TGTGCCAGCAGTCTCGGTACCAGAACAGCCACTGAAGCTTTCTTT. It translates to CASSLGTRTATEAFF.

The chain combines TRBV2 with TRBJ1-6, with D possibly TRBD1 on 5 matching bases. CDR1 is SNHLY and CDR2 is FYNNEI in the germline V gene. The V and J ends lost 6 bases and 1 base respectively, with 10 bases between them. The CDR3 has 15 residues. In DNA, the CDR3 is TGTGCCAGCAGGGAGACAGAATCCTATAATTCACCCCTCCACTTT. Translated: CASRETESYNSPLHF.

The chain recombines TRBV5-5 with TRBJ2-7; possible D gene TRBD2, 6 bases. Germline values: CDR1 SGHKS, CDR2 YYEKEE (reference sequence). The CDR3 contains 12 residues. V shed 3 bases and J shed 5 bases, with 9 bases lying between them. The chain's CDR3 is CASSWGVNEQYF. Written as DNA, the CDR3 is TGTGCCAGCAGCTGGGGGGTTAACGAGCAGTACTTC.

The V and J genes are TRBV7-9 and TRBJ1-2; TRBD1 matches 9 bases. Losses at the gene ends were 5 bases for V and 4 bases for J; bases not matched to a gene: 5. The CDR3 extends over 14 amino acids. Per the germline V gene, CDR1 is SEHNR and CDR2 is FQNEAQ (reference sequence). CDR3 sequence: CASSPGTGTYGYTF. The CDR3 nucleotides are TGTGCCAGCAGCCCCGGGACAGGGACCTATGGCTACACCTTC.

The V and J genes are TRBV28 and TRBJ2-1, with TRBD2 matching over 11 bases. Germline CDR1 reads MDHEN; CDR2 reads SYDVKM. CDR3 size: 14 residues. V gave up 6 bases and J gave up 5 bases; unmatched junction bases: 3. Written as DNA, the CDR3 is TGTGCCAGCAGCCAGACTAGCGGGAACAATGAGCAGTTCTTC. The encoded protein is CASSQTSGNNEQFF.

The J gene is TRBJ2-5, the V gene TRBV7-2, with D possibly TRBD2 on 6 matching bases. The CDR3 is made up of 13 amino acids. V lost 5 bases to trimming and J lost 3 bases, with 10 bases between them. In germline, CDR1 is SGHTA, CDR2 FQGNSA. In nucleotides, the CDR3 is TGTGCCAGCAGCAGGGTAGCGGAAGAGACCCAGTACTTC. Its translation: CASSRVAEETQYF.

V usage is TRBV29-1 and J usage is TRBJ2-5; unclear D gene. This CDR3 has 12 amino acids. V lost 1 base to trimming and J lost 8 bases, with 11 bases between them. Germline loops: CDR1 SQVTM, CDR2 ANQGSEA. Here the CDR3 reads CSVEGVVGTQYF. DNA for the CDR3: TGCAGCGTTGAAGGGGTCGTCGGTACCCAGTACTTC. Based on the CDR3 plus reference TRBV29-1 and TRBJ2-5, the full variable domain is SAVISQKPSRDICQRGTSLTIQCQVDSQVTMMFWYRQQPGQSLTLIATANQGSEATYESGFVIDKFPISRPNLTFSTLTVSNMSPEDSSIYLCSVEGVVGTQYFGPGTRLLVL.

This clone was seen a few times. The chain links TRBV27 to TRBJ2-7; no clear D gene. The CDR3 has 15 residues. V lost 2 bases, J lost 1 base, and 12 bases lay in between. The germline V gene encodes CDR1 MNHEY and CDR2 SMNVEV (reference sequence). The CDR3 loop reads CASSLVPGLSYEQYF. CDR3 nucleotide sequence: TGTGCCAGCAGTTTAGTGCCAGGCCTTTCCTACGAGCAGTACTTC.

V usage is TRBV4-2 and J usage is TRBJ2-6; 9 positions match TRBD1. The CDR3 is made up of 18 amino acids. Trimming took 4 bases from V and 1 from J; bases not matched to a gene: 8. Germline values: CDR1 LGHNA, CDR2 YNFKEQ. The CDR3 is CASSPGGQGLSGANVLTF. The CDR3 DNA sequence: TGTGCCAGCAGCCCGGGAGGACAGGGGTTGTCTGGGGCCAACGTCCTGACTTTC.

This clone was recorded once. The V gene is TRBV28, the J gene TRBJ1-2; D is ambiguous. Germline V gene lookup returns CDR1 MDHEN and CDR2 SYDVKM. The CDR3 contains 15 residues. Trimming left V 1 base short and J 0 bases short, with 9 bases between. CDR3 region: CASSLSSVPNYGYTF. Written as DNA, the CDR3 is TGTGCCAGCAGTTTATCGTCGGTCCCTAACTATGGCTACACCTTC.

The V call is TRBV7-9, the J call TRBJ1-2; D not certain. CDR1 is SEHNR, CDR2 FQNEAQ, per germline (reference sequence). This CDR3 contains 13 residues. Trimming left V 8 bases short and J 4 bases short, with 14 bases between. CDR3 amino acids: CASGTETVYGYTF. In nucleotides, the CDR3 is TGTGCCAGCGGCACGGAGACGGTCTATGGCTACACCTTC. The full variable domain, with the rest looked up from reference TRBV7-9 and TRBJ1-2, is DTGVSQNPRHKITKRGQNVTFRCDPISEHNRLYWYRQTLGQGPEFLTYFQNEAQLEKSRLLSDRFSAERPKGSFSTLEIQRTEQGDSAMYLCASGTETVYGYTFGSGTRLTVV.

The chain is built from TRBV9 and TRBJ1-2; D is undetermined. Germline loops: CDR1 SGDLS, CDR2 YYNGEE. Trimming left V 2 bases short and J 8 bases short, with 10 bases between. The CDR3 runs 12 residues. CDR3 amino acids: CASSVGNGGYTF. CDR3 DNA: TGTGCCAGCAGCGTGGGGAATGGAGGCTACACCTTC.

Here the CDR3 reads CASRIRRWGTYNEQFF. In DNA, the CDR3 is TGTGCCAGCAGGATTAGGAGATGGGGGACCTACAATGAGCAGTTCTTC. The chain has TRBV2 and TRBJ2-1; D is tentatively TRBD1 or TRBD2 (5 bases each). In germline, CDR1 is SNHLY, CDR2 FYNNEI. This CDR3 is 16 amino acids long. Deletions cut 6 bases from V and 2 bases from J, with 17 bases between. Full variable domain (rest looked up from reference TRBV2 and TRBJ2-1): EPEVTQTPSHQVTQMGQEVILRCVPISNHLYFYWYRQILGQKVEFLVSFYNNEISEKSEIFDDQFSVERPDGSNFTLKIRSTKLEDSAMYFCASRIRRWGTYNEQFFGPGTRLTVL.

This rearrangement joins TRBV28 to TRBJ1-2; D is possibly TRBD1 (6 bases). This CDR3 has 11 residues. Looked up from germline, CDR1 is MDHEN and CDR2 is SYDVKM. Trimming took 6 bases from V and 6 from J, leaving 8 bases between them. DNA for the CDR3: TGTGCCAGCAGCGCAGGGGATGGCTACACCTTC. Translation gives CASSAGDGYTF.

The chain is built from TRBV19 and TRBJ2-7; the match to TRBD2 covers 13 bases. This CDR3 spans 15 amino acids. Unmatched junction bases numbered 6, after V lost 7 bases and J lost 3 bases. CDR1 and CDR2 from the germline V gene are LNHDA and SQIVND (reference sequence). CDR3: CASTAGTSGIYEQYF. CDR3 DNA sequence: TGTGCCAGTACGGCAGGGACTAGCGGGATCTACGAGCAGTACTTC.

V is TRBV9 and J is TRBJ1-2; D perhaps matches TRBD1 (6 bases). V dropped 7 bases and J dropped 3 bases, with 16 bases sitting between them. The CDR3 runs 14 residues. Germline values: CDR1 SGDLS, CDR2 YYNGEE. CDR3 region: CASPPPGADYGYTF. CDR3 coding DNA: TGTGCCAGCCCGCCCCCAGGGGCGGACTATGGCTACACCTTC.

This clone was recorded only once. CDR3 sequence (DNA): TGTGCCAGTAGTATTAATGGACTGCAGGTATACAATGAGCAGTTCTTC. This codes for CASSINGLQVYNEQFF. The chain employs TRBV19 and TRBJ2-1; TRBD2 might be the D (5 bases). The CDR3 covers 16 residues. The V gene's germline CDR1 is LNHDA and CDR2 SQIVND (reference sequence). The V end lost 3 bases, the J end lost 4 bases, and 16 bases lay between the germline ends.

The rearrangement links TRBV6-5 to TRBJ1-2; D unresolved. This CDR3 comprises 14 residues. The V end was cut by 8 bases, the J end by 8 bases, with 21 bases between. Germline lookup yields CDR1 MNHEY and CDR2 SVGAGI. The DNA of the CDR3 is TGTGCCAGCTACAAAAGGAACGACTATGGAGGCTACACCTTC. Its translation is CASYKRNDYGGYTF.

The V and J genes are TRBV5-4 and TRBJ1-4, with TRBD1 identical over 7 bases. The CDR3 length is 14 residues. V shed 4 bases, J shed 6 bases, and the junction held 6 bases outside the gene matches. Germline V gene data show CDR1 as SGHNT and CDR2 as YYREEE (reference sequence). The DNA for the CDR3 is TGTGCCAGCAGCAGAGACCAGGGGGATGAAAAACTGTTTTTT. This codes for CASSRDQGDEKLFF.

A single count supports this clone. The chain couples TRBV12-5 to TRBJ2-7, with D perhaps TRBD1 (6 bases). V was pared by 3 bases and J by 1 base, with 13 bases between. Germline CDR1 LGHNT, CDR2 FRNRAP. This CDR3 contains 15 residues. CDR3 sequence: CASGFRRDTSYEQYF. The CDR3 DNA reads TGTGCTAGTGGTTTTCGCCGGGACACATCCTACGAGCAGTACTTC.

This chain joins TRBV4-1 and TRBJ2-1; 11 bases line up with TRBD2. The V segment lost 4 bases and the J segment 6 bases; nucleotides outside the gene matches: 8. CDR1 and CDR2 (germline): MGHRA, YSYEKL. This CDR3 is 16 amino acids long. This chain's CDR3 is CASSPISGRGSNEQFF. CDR3 in DNA: TGCGCCAGCAGCCCGATTAGCGGGAGGGGTTCCAATGAGCAGTTCTTC.

The rearrangement joins TRBV9 to TRBJ2-7; D might be TRBD2 (5 bases). V lost 0 bases, J lost 5 bases, and 18 bases lay in between. This CDR3 contains 16 residues. In germline, CDR1 is SGDLS, CDR2 YYNGEE. CDR3 nucleotide sequence: TGTGCCAGCAGCGTAGGAGGGCAGCCTTTAACCAACGAGCAGTACTTC. Protein: CASSVGGQPLTNEQYF.